A single sample gave rise to the 16 T cell receptor beta chains below, sequenced in a study of STAT5B mutations in CD4+ large granular lymphocyte leukemia. Some clones are missing from TCRdb's copy, which holds only in-frame ones; the method was immunoSEQ multiplex PCR. The table has about 30,000 clones, roughly 75% seen once. Input material: CD4+ T cells from blood buffy coats. The source of these receptors is a human donor in good health.

This clone was detected a few times. The chain carries TRBV19 and TRBJ2-7; 7 bases match TRBD1. Germline V gene sequence: CDR1 LNHDA, CDR2 SQIVND (reference sequence). V lost 4 bases, J lost 1 base, and 7 bases stayed unmatched. The CDR3 is made up of 15 amino acids. The CDR3 DNA reads as TGTGCCAGTAGTAACAGGGGTGGAAGGTCCTACGAGCAGTACTTC. Residues: CASSNRGGRSYEQYF.

The J gene is TRBJ1-5, the V gene TRBV12-5; TRBD1 aligns across 8 bases. J lost 4 bases, V lost 5 bases, and 22 bases had no gene match. The CDR3 consists of 20 residues. The germline CDR1 and CDR2 sequences are LGHNT and FRNRAP. The CDR3 is CASGPRQGSLNPLTNQPQHF. Written as DNA, the CDR3 is TGTGCTAGTGGTCCCCGACAGGGGTCCTTAAATCCCCTTACAAATCAGCCCCAGCATTTT.

The rearrangement joins TRBV19 to TRBJ2-3; TRBD1 matches at 9 bases. The germline V gene has CDR1 LNHDA and CDR2 SQIVND (reference sequence). The CDR3 length is 16 residues. Trimming at V came to 4 bases and at J to 3 bases, leaving 8 bases not matched to a gene. The CDR3 sequence is CASSRGTGSWTDTQYF. CDR3 nucleotide sequence: TGTGCCAGTAGTAGGGGGACAGGGTCTTGGACAGATACGCAGTATTTT.

The chain couples TRBV5-8 to TRBJ1-5; the D gene is possibly TRBD1 (6 bases). Trimming took off 0 bases at V and 3 bases at J, with 13 bases between the two ends. Germline V CDR1 and CDR2: SGHTS, YDEGEE. The CDR3 totals 16 residues. The CDR3 reads CASSLEQGRINQPQHF. DNA for the CDR3: TGTGCCAGCAGCTTGGAACAGGGACGGATCAATCAGCCCCAGCATTTT.

The gene calls are TRBV9 and TRBJ2-1, with 7 positions matching TRBD2. The CDR3 is 16 residues long. CDR1 is SGDLS and CDR2 is YYNGEE in the germline V gene. V lost 0 bases, J lost 0 bases, and 3 bases stayed unmatched. The CDR3 sequence is CASSVVGEGSYNEQFF. CDR3 nucleotide sequence: TGTGCCAGCAGCGTAGTAGGGGAGGGCTCCTACAATGAGCAGTTCTTC.

The genes are TRBV7-2 and TRBJ1-2; no firm D call. Germline V gene lookup returns CDR1 SGHTA and CDR2 FQGNSA. The CDR3 runs to 13 residues. V dropped 6 bases and J dropped 4 bases, with 12 bases sitting between them. CDR3 protein: CASRASTAYGYTF. CDR3 DNA sequence: TGTGCCAGCAGGGCAAGCACCGCCTATGGCTACACCTTC.

The sample holds a few counts of this clone. This chain joins TRBV7-2 and TRBJ2-5; 7 nucleotides align to TRBD2. This CDR3 comprises 14 residues. Germline CDR1 SGHTA, CDR2 FQGNSA. V lost 3 bases and J lost 5; bases outside the gene matches: 6. CDR3 region: CASSFRGSSETQYF. The CDR3 nucleotides read TGTGCCAGCAGCTTCCGCGGGAGTTCCGAGACCCAGTACTTC.

This clone has just a few counts. The CDR3 nucleotides read TGCGCCAGCAGCCAGGGACAGGGGATCGCCCAGCCCCAGCATTTT. Translated: CASSQGQGIAQPQHF. This chain joins TRBV5-1 and TRBJ1-5, with 10 bases lining up with TRBD1. The CDR3 runs 15 residues. The germline gives CDR1 SGHRS, CDR2 YFSETQ. The ends lost 4 bases at V and 7 bases at J; junction bases unmatched: 8.

CDR3 bases: TGTGCCAGTAGGTGGCAGTCGAACACTGAAGCTTTCTTT. The encoded protein is CASRWQSNTEAFF. The V gene is TRBV19, the J gene TRBJ1-1; no reliable D call. The CDR3 consists of 13 residues. V was clipped by 6 bases and J by 1 base, with 9 bases between them. Germline CDR1 and CDR2: LNHDA and SQIVND (reference sequence).

This chain's CDR3 is CASSEVRTDLQFF. CDR3 DNA sequence: TGTGCCAGCAGTGAAGTTCGAACGGACTTACAGTTCTTC. The chain uses TRBV6-1 and TRBJ2-1, with D possibly being TRBD2 (5 bases). In germline, CDR1 is MNHNS, CDR2 SASEGT. The V and J ends lost 1 base and 13 bases respectively, with 14 bases between them. The CDR3 is 13 residues long.

This clone occurred once. The CDR3: CASLDWTSGNTIYF. DNA for the CDR3: TGTGCCAGTTTAGACTGGACCTCTGGAAACACCATATATTTT. The chain recombines TRBV28 with TRBJ1-3; no clear D gene. The germline V gene has CDR1 MDHEN and CDR2 SYDVKM. V lost 9 bases, J lost 0 bases, and 12 bases lay in between. The CDR3 has 14 residues.

V usage is TRBV19 and J usage is TRBJ2-7, with TRBD1 matching over 10 bases. The trim removed 6 bases at V and 1 base at J, leaving 6 bases unmatched. The germline V gene encodes CDR1 LNHDA and CDR2 SQIVND (reference sequence). The length of the CDR3 is 15 residues. In DNA form, the CDR3 reads TGTGCCAGTAGCAACCCGGGACAGGGGTCCTACGAGCAGTACTTC. Protein: CASSNPGQGSYEQYF. Using reference TRBV19 and TRBJ2-7 for the parts outside the CDR3, the full variable domain is DGGITQSPKYLFRKEGQNVTLSCEQNLNHDAMYWYRQDPGQGLRLIYYSQIVNDFQKGDIAEGYSVSREKKESFPLTVTSAQKNPTAFYLCASSNPGQGSYEQYFGPGTRLTVT.

This sequence joins TRBV7-2 and TRBJ1-6, with D possibly matching TRBD1 (5 bases). The germline V and J ends were trimmed by 5 bases and 10 bases, with 15 bases remaining between them. CDR1 is SGHTA, CDR2 FQGNSA, per germline. This CDR3 spans 14 amino acids. The CDR3 DNA reads as TGTGCCAGCAGCCAGGGTGTCCGGGGATCACCCCTCCACTTT. Translating gives CASSQGVRGSPLHF.

J is TRBJ1-2 and V is TRBV30; a possible D gene is TRBD1 (5 bases). The CDR3 totals 13 residues. Deletions cut 7 bases from V and 0 bases from J, with 12 bases between. Germline V gene data show CDR1 as GTSNPN and CDR2 as SVGIG (reference sequence). CDR3 sequence reads: CASTGETNYGYTF. The CDR3 coding sequence is TGTGCCTCGACGGGGGAAACTAACTATGGCTACACCTTC.

V is TRBV7-2 and J is TRBJ2-1; 10 bases map to TRBD2. CDR1 and CDR2 from the germline V gene are SGHTA and FQGNSA. The CDR3 is 16 residues long. The ends lost 5 bases at V and 5 bases at J; junction bases unmatched: 9. CDR3 residues: CASSVTTGLANNEQFF. CDR3 DNA sequence: TGTGCCAGCAGCGTAACGACGGGACTAGCGAACAATGAGCAGTTCTTC. The full variable domain, rest sourced from reference TRBV7-2 and TRBJ2-1, is GAGVSQSPSNKVTEKGKDVELRCDPISGHTALYWYRQSLGQGLEFLIYFQGNSAPDKSGLPSDRFSAERTGGSVSTLTIQRTQQEDSAVYLCASSVTTGLANNEQFFGPGTRLTVL.

The rearrangement links TRBV4-3 to TRBJ2-1, with D perhaps matching TRBD2 (5 bases). CDR3 length: 14 amino acids. The V gene's germline CDR1 is LGHNA and CDR2 YSLEER. The germline V and J ends were trimmed by 0 bases and 9 bases, with 12 bases remaining between them. CDR3 DNA: TGCGCCAGCAGCCAAGATTACGGAGGTGGTGAGCAGTTCTTC. Translating it yields CASSQDYGGGEQFF.